The text below deals with one TCR beta chain. Assay: immunoSEQ multiplex PCR; the TCRdb copy retains only in-frame clones and omits some. The data hold hundreds of thousands of clones, with 86% observed a single time. Those who participated ranged in age from about 18 to 95 years and resided in 24 US areas. Cohorts were assigned according to the clinical history that participants reported. Recovery among Cohort 3 donors was established by two negative PCRs, clearance, or symptom resolution. These data come from a study of blood T cell repertoires in COVID-19. As for the study in general: PBMCs, B-cell-depleted T cells, or T cells provided the cDNA or gDNA that made up the material.

The sequenced sample was PBMCs or T cells enriched from blood (not recorded which). This TCR came from a woman in her fifties or sixties who had recovered from COVID-19.

CDR3 protein: CASSPQGYQETQYF. The DNA of the CDR3 is TGTGCCAGCAGCCCCCAGGGGTACCAAGAGACCCAGTACTTC. The rearrangement links TRBV2 to TRBJ2-5, with a weak D call TRBD1 (6 bases). V shed 6 bases and J shed 0 bases, with 11 bases lying between them. The CDR3 runs to 14 residues. Germline V CDR1 and CDR2: SNHLY, FYNNEI.